The source of this T cell receptor beta chain is a study of T-cell memory formation after mild COVID-19. Study summary: Largely donor-specific sequence clusters came from two donors.

V gave up 8 bases and J gave up 2 bases, with 12 bases separating them. Germline V lookup: CDR1 MNHEY, CDR2 SVGAGI. The CDR3 is made up of 13 amino acids. TCRdb ran MiXCR on the 5' RACE reads and lists one entry per CDR3 protein. The sample has around 410,000 distinct CDR3 sequences; less than 25% are singletons. A remark on this clonotype: Its antigen is as yet unknown.

Findings and caveats of the study: Clones contracting across day 15 to 85 had a balanced CD4/CD8 profile; later expanding clones leaned CD4+.

The chain carries TRBV6-5 and TRBJ2-5; tentatively, D is TRBD1 (6 bases). The clonotype comes from an adult woman who had mild COVID-19 (a few samples of this study predate the infection). Cell type and time point are not known. The sample was PBMCs or a T cell subset sorted from them (not recorded which). The CDR3 spells CASSQGFQETQYF. The CDR3 DNA is TGTGCCAGCTCACAGGGATTTCAAGAGACCCAGTACTTC.